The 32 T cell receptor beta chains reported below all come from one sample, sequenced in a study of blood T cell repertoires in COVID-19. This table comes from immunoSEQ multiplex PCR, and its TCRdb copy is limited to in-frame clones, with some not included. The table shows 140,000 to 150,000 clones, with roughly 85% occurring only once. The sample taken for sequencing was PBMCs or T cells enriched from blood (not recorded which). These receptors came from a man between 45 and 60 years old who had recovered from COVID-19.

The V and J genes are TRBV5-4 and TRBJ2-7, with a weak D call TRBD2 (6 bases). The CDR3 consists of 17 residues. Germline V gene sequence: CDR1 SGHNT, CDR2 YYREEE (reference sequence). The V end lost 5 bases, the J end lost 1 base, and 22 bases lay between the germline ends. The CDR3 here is CASSRTGVRDSSYEQYF. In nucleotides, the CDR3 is TGTGCCAGCAGTCGTACCGGTGTAAGGGACTCTTCCTACGAGCAGTACTTC.

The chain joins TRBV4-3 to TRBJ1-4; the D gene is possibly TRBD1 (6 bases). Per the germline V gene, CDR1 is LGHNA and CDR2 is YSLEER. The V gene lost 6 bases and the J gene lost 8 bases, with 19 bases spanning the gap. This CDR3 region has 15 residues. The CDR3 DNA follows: TGCGCCAGCAGACGATCACAGGGTCTCGGCGAAAAACTGTTTTTT. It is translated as CASRRSQGLGEKLFF.

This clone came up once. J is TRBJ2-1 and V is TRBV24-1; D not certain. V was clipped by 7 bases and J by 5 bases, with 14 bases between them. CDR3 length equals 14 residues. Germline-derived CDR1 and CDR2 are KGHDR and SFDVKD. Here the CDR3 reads CATRRSASDNEQFF. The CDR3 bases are TGTGCCACCAGGAGGAGTGCTAGTGACAATGAGCAGTTCTTC.

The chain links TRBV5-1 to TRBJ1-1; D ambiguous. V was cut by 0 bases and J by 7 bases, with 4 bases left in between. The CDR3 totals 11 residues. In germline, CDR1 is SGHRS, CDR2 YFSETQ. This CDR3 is CASSLGDEAFF. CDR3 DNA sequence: TGCGCCAGCAGCTTGGGAGATGAAGCTTTCTTT.

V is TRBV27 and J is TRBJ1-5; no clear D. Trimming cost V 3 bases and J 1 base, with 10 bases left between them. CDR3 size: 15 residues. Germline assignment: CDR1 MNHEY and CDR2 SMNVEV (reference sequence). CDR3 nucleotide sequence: TGTGCCAGCAGTTTCGGAAGAGGCAGCAATCAGCCCCAGCATTTT. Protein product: CASSFGRGSNQPQHF.

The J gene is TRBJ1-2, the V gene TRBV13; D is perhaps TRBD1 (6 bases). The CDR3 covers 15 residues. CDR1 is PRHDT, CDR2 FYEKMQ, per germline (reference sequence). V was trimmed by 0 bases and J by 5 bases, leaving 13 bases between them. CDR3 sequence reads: CASSLGGGVLYGYTF. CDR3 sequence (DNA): TGTGCCAGCAGCTTAGGAGGGGGGGTTTTGTATGGCTACACCTTC.

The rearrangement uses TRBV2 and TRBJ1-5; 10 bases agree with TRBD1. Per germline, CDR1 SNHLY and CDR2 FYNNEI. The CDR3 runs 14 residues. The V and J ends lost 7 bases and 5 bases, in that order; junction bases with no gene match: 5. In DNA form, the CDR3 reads TGTGCCAGCACTAGGGACAGGGGTGATCAGCCCCAGCATTTT. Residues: CASTRDRGDQPQHF.

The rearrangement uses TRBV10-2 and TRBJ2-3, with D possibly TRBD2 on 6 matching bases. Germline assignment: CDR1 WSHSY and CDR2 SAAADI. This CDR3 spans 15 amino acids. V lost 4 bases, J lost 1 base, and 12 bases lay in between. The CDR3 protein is CASSVSGSRTDTQYF. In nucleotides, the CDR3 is TGCGCCAGCAGTGTGAGCGGGTCCCGCACAGATACGCAGTATTTT.

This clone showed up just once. CDR3 sequence reads: CATSKRGGDEQFF. CDR3 in DNA: TGTGCCACCAGTAAAAGGGGCGGCGATGAGCAGTTCTTC. The chain carries TRBV24-1 and TRBJ2-1, with TRBD1 as a possible D gene (5 bases). Germline CDR1 is KGHDR and CDR2 is SFDVKD. CDR3 length: 13 residues. The germline V and J ends were trimmed by 6 bases and 8 bases, with 13 bases remaining between them.

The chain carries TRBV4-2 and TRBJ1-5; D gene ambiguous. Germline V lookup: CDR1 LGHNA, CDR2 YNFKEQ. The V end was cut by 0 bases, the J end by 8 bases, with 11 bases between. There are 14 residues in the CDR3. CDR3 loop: CASSQELGREPQHF. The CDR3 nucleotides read TGTGCCAGCAGCCAAGAGCTGGGCCGAGAGCCCCAGCATTTT.

CDR3 amino acids: CASSPFTSGGGNTIYF. CDR3 nucleotide sequence: TGTGCCAGCTCACCGTTCACCTCGGGGGGTGGAAACACCATATATTTT. V is TRBV18 and J is TRBJ1-3, with D perhaps TRBD1 (5 bases). Germline assignment: CDR1 KGHSH and CDR2 LQKENI. The V gene lost 3 bases and the J gene lost 3 bases, with 15 bases spanning the gap. The CDR3 spans 16 residues.

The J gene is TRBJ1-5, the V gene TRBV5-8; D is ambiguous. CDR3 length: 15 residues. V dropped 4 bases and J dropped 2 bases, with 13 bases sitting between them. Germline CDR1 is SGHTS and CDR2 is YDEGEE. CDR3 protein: CASSPAQAGNQPQHF. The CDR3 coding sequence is TGTGCCAGCAGCCCGGCCCAGGCCGGCAATCAGCCCCAGCATTTT.

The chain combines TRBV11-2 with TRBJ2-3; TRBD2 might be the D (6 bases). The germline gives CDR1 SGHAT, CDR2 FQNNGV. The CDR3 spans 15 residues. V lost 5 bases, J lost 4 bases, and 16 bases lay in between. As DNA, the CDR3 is TGTGCCAGCAGCCCCCTCGGAGGGGCCCCAGATACGCAGTATTTT. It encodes CASSPLGGAPDTQYF.

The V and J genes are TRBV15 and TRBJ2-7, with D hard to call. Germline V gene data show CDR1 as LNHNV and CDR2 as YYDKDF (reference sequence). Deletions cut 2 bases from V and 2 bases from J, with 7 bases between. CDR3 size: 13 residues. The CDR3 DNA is TGTGCCACCAGCAGACAAGGAGCCTACGAGCAGTACTTC. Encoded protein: CATSRQGAYEQYF.

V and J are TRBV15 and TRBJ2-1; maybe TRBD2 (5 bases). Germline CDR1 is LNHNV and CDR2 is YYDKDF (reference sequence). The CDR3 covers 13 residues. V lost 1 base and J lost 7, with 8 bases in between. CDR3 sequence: CATSRGLRNEQFF. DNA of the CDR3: TGTGCCACCAGCAGAGGACTACGGAATGAGCAGTTCTTC. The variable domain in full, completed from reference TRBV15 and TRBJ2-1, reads DAMVIQNPRYQVTQFGKPVTLSCSQTLNHNVMYWYQQKSSQAPKLLFHYYDKDFNNEADTPDNFQSRRPNTSFCFLDIRSPGLGDTAMYLCATSRGLRNEQFFGPGTRLTVL.

The CDR3 coding sequence is TGCGCCAGCAGCCAATTCGACAGGTCGGGTTTCTACAATGAGCAGTTCTTC. Translation gives CASSQFDRSGFYNEQFF. The V and J genes are TRBV5-1 and TRBJ2-1; possibly TRBD1 for D (6 bases). Trimming took off 4 bases at V and 3 bases at J, with 20 bases between the two ends. CDR1 and CDR2 from the germline V gene are SGHRS and YFSETQ. CDR3 length: 17 residues.

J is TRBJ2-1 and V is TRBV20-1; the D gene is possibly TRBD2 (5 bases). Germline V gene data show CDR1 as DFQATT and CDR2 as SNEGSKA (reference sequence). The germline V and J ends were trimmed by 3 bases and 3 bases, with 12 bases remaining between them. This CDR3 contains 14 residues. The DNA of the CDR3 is TGCAGTGCTAGTCGCGCTAGCAGCTACAATGAGCAGTTCTTC. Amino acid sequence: CSASRASSYNEQFF.

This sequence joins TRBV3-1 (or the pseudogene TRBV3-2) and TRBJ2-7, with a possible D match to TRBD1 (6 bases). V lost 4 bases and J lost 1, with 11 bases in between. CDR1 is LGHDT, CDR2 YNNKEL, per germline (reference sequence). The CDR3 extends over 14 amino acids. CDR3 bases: TGTGCCAGCAGCCGGTTGGGGGCGTCCTACGAGCAGTACTTC. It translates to CASSRLGASYEQYF.

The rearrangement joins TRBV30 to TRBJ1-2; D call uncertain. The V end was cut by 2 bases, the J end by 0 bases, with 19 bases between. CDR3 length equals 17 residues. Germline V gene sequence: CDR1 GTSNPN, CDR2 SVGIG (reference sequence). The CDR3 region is CAWSSQEVYLANYGYTF. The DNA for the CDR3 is TGTGCCTGGAGTTCTCAAGAAGTCTACCTAGCTAACTATGGCTACACCTTC.

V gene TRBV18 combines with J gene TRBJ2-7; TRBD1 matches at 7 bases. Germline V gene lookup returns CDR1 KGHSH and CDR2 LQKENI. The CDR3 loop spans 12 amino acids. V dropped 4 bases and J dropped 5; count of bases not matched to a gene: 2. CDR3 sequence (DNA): TGTGCCAGCTCACAAACAGGGGACGAGCAGTACTTC. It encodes CASSQTGDEQYF. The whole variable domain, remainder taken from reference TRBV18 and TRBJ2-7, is NAGVMQNPRHLVRRRGQEARLRCSPMKGHSHVYWYRQLPEEGLKFMVYLQKENIIDESGMPKERFSAEFPKEGPSILRIQQVVRGDSAAYFCASSQTGDEQYFGPGTRLTVT.

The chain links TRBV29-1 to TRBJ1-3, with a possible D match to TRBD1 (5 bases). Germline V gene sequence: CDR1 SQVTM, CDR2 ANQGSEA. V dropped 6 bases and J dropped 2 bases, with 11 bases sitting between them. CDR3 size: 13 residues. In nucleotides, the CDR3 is TGCAGCGTGACGGGGACTGCTGGAAACACCATATATTTT. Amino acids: CSVTGTAGNTIYF.

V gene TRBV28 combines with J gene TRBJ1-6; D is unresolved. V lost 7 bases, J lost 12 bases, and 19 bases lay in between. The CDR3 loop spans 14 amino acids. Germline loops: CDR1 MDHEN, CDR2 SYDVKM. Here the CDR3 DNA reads TGTGCCAGCATTTCTCCTTATTTTCGGGGACCCCTCCACTTT. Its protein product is CASISPYFRGPLHF.

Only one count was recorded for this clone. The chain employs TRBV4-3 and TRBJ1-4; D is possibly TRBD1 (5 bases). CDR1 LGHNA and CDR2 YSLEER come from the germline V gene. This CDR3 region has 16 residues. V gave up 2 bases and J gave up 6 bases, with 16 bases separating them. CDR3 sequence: CASSQLVNLGDEKLFF. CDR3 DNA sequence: TGCGCCAGCAGCCAATTGGTGAACTTAGGGGATGAAAAACTGTTTTTT.

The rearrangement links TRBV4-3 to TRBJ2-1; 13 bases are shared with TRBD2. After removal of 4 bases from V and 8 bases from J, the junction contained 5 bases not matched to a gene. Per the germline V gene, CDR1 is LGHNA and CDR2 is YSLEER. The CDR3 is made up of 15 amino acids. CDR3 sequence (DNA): TGCGCCAGCAGCCGGGGACTAGCGGGATACGATGAGCAGTTCTTC. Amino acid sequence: CASSRGLAGYDEQFF.

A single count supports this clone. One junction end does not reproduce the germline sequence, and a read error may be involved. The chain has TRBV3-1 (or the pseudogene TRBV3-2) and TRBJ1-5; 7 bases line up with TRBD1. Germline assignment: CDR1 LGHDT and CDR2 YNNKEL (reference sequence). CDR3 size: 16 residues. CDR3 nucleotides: TGTGCCAACAGCCAAACGAGACAGGGAATGGATCAGCCCCAGCATTTT. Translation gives CANSQTRQGMDQPQHF.

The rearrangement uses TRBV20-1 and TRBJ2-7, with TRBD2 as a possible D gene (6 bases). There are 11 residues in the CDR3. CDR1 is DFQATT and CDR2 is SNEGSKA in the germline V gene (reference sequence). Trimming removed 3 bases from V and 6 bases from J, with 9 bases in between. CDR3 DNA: TGCAGTGCTAGCAGGGAGGCCGAGCAGTACTTC. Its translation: CSASREAEQYF.

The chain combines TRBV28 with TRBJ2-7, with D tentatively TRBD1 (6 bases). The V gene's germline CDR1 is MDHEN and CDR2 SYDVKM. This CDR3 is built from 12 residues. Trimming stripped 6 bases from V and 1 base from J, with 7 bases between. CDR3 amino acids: CASRGGSYEQYV. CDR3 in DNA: TGTGCCAGCAGAGGGGGATCCTACGAGCAGTACGTC.

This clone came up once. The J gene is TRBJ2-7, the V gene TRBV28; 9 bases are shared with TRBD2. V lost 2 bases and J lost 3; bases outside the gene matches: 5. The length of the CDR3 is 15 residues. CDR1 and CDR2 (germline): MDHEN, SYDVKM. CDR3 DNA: TGTGCCAGCAGTTTACATAGCGGGAGCGGCTACGAGCAGTACTTC. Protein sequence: CASSLHSGSGYEQYF.

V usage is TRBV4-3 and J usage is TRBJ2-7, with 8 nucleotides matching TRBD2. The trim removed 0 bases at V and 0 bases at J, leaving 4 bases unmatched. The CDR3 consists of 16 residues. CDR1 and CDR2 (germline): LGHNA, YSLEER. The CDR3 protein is CASSQESGSLSYEQYF. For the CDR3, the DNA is TGCGCCAGCAGCCAAGAAAGCGGGAGCCTCTCCTACGAGCAGTACTTC.

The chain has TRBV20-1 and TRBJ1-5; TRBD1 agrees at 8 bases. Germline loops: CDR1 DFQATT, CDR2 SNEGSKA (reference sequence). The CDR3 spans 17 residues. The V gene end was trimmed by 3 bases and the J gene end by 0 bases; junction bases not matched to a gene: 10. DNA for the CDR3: TGCAGTGCTAGTGGTGACAGGGGCCAAAATAGCAATCAGCCCCAGCATTTT. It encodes CSASGDRGQNSNQPQHF.

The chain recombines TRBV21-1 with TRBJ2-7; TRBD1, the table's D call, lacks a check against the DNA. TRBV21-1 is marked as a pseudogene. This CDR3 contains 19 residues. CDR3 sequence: CASSGRTTLDRGAGYEQYF. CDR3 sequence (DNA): TGTGCCAGCAGCGGGAGGACGACCTTGGACAGGGGCGCCGGATACGAGCAGTACTTC.

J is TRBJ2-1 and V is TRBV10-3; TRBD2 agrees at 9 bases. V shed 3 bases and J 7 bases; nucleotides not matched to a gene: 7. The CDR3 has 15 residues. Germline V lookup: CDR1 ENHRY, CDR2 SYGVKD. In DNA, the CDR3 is TGTGCCATCAGTGACGCGGGGGGGCCAGGGAATGAGCAGTTCTTC. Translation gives CAISDAGGPGNEQFF.